Many counts were recorded for the clone carrying this T cell receptor beta chain. The sample comes from a study of CD8 T cells in ankylosing spondylitis. The V and J ends lost 7 bases and 7 bases respectively, with 20 bases between them. Germline CDR1 and CDR2: SGDLS and YYNGEE. This CDR3 is 15 amino acids long. TCRdb recomputed calls from the 5' RACE reads with MiXCR, one row per CDR3 protein. In the table there are about 30,000 distinct CDR3 sequences, about 5.6% of which are singletons. V and J are TRBV9 and TRBJ2-2, with D uncertain. The sequencing input was blood, either unsorted or a sorted T cell fraction (not recorded which). The source is a female donor with ankylosing spondylitis or in good health (not recorded which). In nucleotides, the CDR3 is TGTGCCAGCGGCCCGGAAGTCAACTTGATCGGGGAGCTGTTTTTT. This sequence encodes CASGPEVNLIGELFF. The whole variable domain, filled in from reference TRBV9 and TRBJ2-2, reads DSGVTQTPKHLITATGQRVTLRCSPRSGDLSVYWYQQSLDQGLQFLIQYYNGEERAKGNILERFSAQQFPDLHSELNLSSLELGDSALYFCASGPEVNLIGELFFGEGSRLTVL.